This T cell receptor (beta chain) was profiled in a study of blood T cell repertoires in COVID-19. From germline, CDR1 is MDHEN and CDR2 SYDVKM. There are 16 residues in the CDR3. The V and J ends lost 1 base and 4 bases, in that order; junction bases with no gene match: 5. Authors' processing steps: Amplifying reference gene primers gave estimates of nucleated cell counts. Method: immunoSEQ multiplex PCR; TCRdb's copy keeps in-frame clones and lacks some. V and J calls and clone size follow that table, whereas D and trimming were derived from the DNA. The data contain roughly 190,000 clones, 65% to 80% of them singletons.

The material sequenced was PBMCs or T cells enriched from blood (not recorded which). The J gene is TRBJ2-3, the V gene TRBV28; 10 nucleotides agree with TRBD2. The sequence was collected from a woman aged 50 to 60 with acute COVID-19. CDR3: CASSLYLAGASDTQYF. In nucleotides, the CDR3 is TGTGCCAGCAGTTTATATCTAGCGGGGGCCTCAGATACGCAGTATTTT.